The clone carrying this T cell receptor beta chain was seen just once. V was trimmed by 0 bases and J by 3 bases, leaving 10 bases between them. Germline V CDR1 and CDR2: SGHRS, YFSETQ. This CDR3 spans 15 amino acids. The record originates from a study of technical replicates of blood from a handful of donors. Here immunoSEQ multiplex PCR was the method, and the copy in TCRdb shows in-frame clones only, minus some. The table records around 68,000 clones, 91% of them present only once. The rearrangement uses TRBV5-1 and TRBJ1-5; TRBD1 is a possible D gene (5 bases). The clonotype originates from a human donor in good health. Some clones in this sample may be carry-over from other donors' samples. Sequenced input: T cells isolated from PBMCs. The DNA for the CDR3 is TGCGCCAGCAGCTTGGTCTGGGGCGACAATCAGCCCCAGCATTTT. Translating it yields CASSLVWGDNQPQHF.